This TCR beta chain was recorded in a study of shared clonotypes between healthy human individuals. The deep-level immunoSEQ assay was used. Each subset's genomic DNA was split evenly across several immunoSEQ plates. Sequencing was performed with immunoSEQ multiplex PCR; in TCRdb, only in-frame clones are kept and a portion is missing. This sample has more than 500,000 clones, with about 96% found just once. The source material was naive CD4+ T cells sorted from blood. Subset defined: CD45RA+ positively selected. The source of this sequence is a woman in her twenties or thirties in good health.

The CDR3 nucleotides are TGCGCCAGCAGCTTGGAGGCCGGAAGCTCCTACGAGCAGTACTTC. This translates into CASSLEAGSSYEQYF. The chain uses TRBV5-1 and TRBJ2-7; D uncertain. Per the germline V gene, CDR1 is SGHRS and CDR2 is YFSETQ. The CDR3 is 15 amino acids. Trimming left V 0 bases short and J 0 bases short, with 10 bases between.